This TCR beta chain was captured in a study of cytomegalovirus exposure and HLA in healthy donors. CDR1 MNHNY and CDR2 SVGAGI come from the germline V gene (reference sequence). The germline V and J ends were trimmed by 4 bases and 1 base, with 8 bases remaining between them. The CDR3 has 15 amino acids. As to this clone: The antigen remains unidentified.

General observations from the study: Presence/absence comparisons presumed near-even sequencing depth among donors.

13 Jbeta primers and 60 Vbeta primers were used for the PCR. Sequencing used immunoSEQ multiplex PCR; TCRdb keeps in-frame clones, though not all of them. The sample records approximately 160,000 clones, roughly four fifths being singletons. The genes are TRBV6-6 and TRBJ1-6; D not certain. The clonotype originates from a middle-aged man in good health and CMV-seropositive. Sequencing used PBMCs. The CDR3 DNA reads as TGTGCCAGCAGTTTTCGAGGATCCTATAATTCACCCCTCCACTTT. It codes for CASSFRGSYNSPLHF.